This entry concerns a single T cell receptor (beta chain). This entry belongs to a study of radiotherapy plus CTLA-4 blockade in lung cancer. Sequenced by immunoSEQ multiplex PCR; TCRdb stores in-frame clones only, minus some. The sample shows 35,000 to 45,000 clones, roughly 85% of them seen only once. The CDR3 totals 17 residues. CDR1 is MRHNA, CDR2 SNTAGT, per germline. Trimming took 0 bases from V and 6 from J; bases not matched to a gene: 6. The clonotype comes from a human donor with non-small cell lung cancer who had stable disease on radiotherapy plus ipilimumab. This sample comprised peripheral blood, obtained from a patient treated with radiotherapy plus ipilimumab. The chain is built from TRBV6-4 and TRBJ2-1; 12 bases are shared with TRBD2. The CDR3 DNA reads TGTGCCAGCAGTGACTCGGGCCTAGCGGGAGGGCGCAATGAGCAGTTCTTC. It encodes CASSDSGLAGGRNEQFF.